This T cell receptor beta chain derives from a study of T cells in Graves' hyperthyroidism and ophthalmopathy. The diagnoses drew upon clinical symptoms, serum thyroxine and TRAb, thyroid ultrasound and orbital computed tomography. The investigators amplified TCR beta CDR3 regions from RNA transcripts. The TCR CDR3 first-round RT-PCR relied on the HTBI primer set. TCRdb processed the multiplex PCR reads anew with MiXCR; each CDR3 protein has one entry. Here the sample spans about 300,000 distinct CDR3 sequences, 15% to 20% being singletons. This receptor was identified in a man aged 25 to 40 with Graves' hyperthyroidism. The source material was blood.

CDR3 DNA sequence: TGTGCCAGCTCACCAGCGGGGTCCACAGATACGCAGTATTTT. Translating it yields CASSPAGSTDTQYF. The chain carries TRBV18 and TRBJ2-3, with D tentatively TRBD2 (6 bases). Trimming stripped 2 bases from V and 2 bases from J, with 8 bases between. Germline V CDR1 and CDR2: KGHSH, LQKENI. The CDR3 totals 14 residues.